This T cell receptor beta chain appears in the sequencing data of a study of radiation and T cells in renal cell carcinoma (dated by TCRdb to 2019 to 2021). Broadly, across the study: A total of roughly 53 samples underwent TCR beta sequencing, made up of some 26 tumors and roughly 27 peripheral blood samples. The final blood draw was performed at 4 weeks after radiation, at the same time as nephrectomy. A total of 4 million to 5 million unique CDR3 nucleotide sequences, encoding 2,658,974 unique CDR3 amino acid sequences, were found across all 50 or so samples.

Following the manufacturer's recommendations, the immunoSEQ kit was used to generate TCR beta libraries from genomic DNA. Library preparation used a first multiplex PCR with proprietary primers, then a second PCR adding unique barcodes, with bead cleanups after each round. Each sample batch included a kit-provided positive control reaction and a negative control reaction. The final libraries were assessed on an Agilent 4200 TapeStation D1000 ScreenTape, pooled by volume, and quantified by qPCR. An Illumina NextSeq500 fitted with a MidOutput 150-cycle cartridge performed the sequencing, running 156 Read1 cycles and 15 Index1 cycles with the kit's custom primers. The pooled library was loaded at approximately 0.95 pM with about 21% PhiX control spiked in. For the original study's pipeline: The vendor-processed data were analyzed in R, and a clonotype was defined as all T cells that share the same CDR3 nucleotide sequence. In the clone abundance analyses, frequencies were normalized to the 10,000 most abundant clones in each sample. Public T cell clones, which averaged fewer than five per sample, were removed prior to analysis. Tumor-enriched and baseline blood-enriched clonotypes were defined by at least a 32-fold difference in abundance between compartments. A beta-binomial differential abundance model was applied to find clonotypes that expanded or contracted between blood time points. Tumor-blood repertoire similarity was measured with the Baroni-Urbani and Buser coefficient, and group comparisons used two-tailed Wilcoxon tests in R. TCRdb's version of the immuneACCESS table is confined to in-frame rearrangements and falls short of the full clone set. An unresolved V gene accounts for under half of the shortfall where checked; the remainder is of unknown origin. V and J calls plus clone size are reproduced from that table; the DNA served to infer D and trimming. The sample records about 34,000 clones, roughly 80% of which are singletons. The ten largest clones add up to around a third of the sample.

What the work shows at the level of the full study, not this receptor alone: Tracking of blood repertoire dynamics stopped at more than three weeks after treatment, with no follow-up past that point. In blood, the top tumor clonotypes increased from baseline to 2 weeks after radiation and then shrank by 4 weeks, which suggests a temporary expansion of tumor-resident clones. No pretreatment tumor biopsies were available, so the baseline intratumoral presence of clonotypes could not be determined. The single-armed trial design could not address effects of radiation dose or scheduling on the TCR repertoire.

The time point label here, explained by the study, means: blood 4 weeks post-SBRT, at nephrectomy. Read against the paper, the sample's treatment or condition label means: 15 Gy SBRT to primary tumor, nephrectomy 4 weeks later. Samples were obtained from a clinical trial, in which 15 Gy stereotactic body radiation therapy was delivered to primary renal cell carcinomas and nephrectomy was performed 4 weeks later. To follow tumor-enriched clonotypes, peripheral blood was collected serially from radiation-treated patients at baseline and again at 2 weeks and 4 weeks after SBRT. Every patient's renal cell carcinoma showed clear cell pathology. Genomic DNA for TCR sequencing was prepared using the QIAamp DNA Blood Mini Kit (Qiagen). Only samples passing all quality control checks were included in the analyses. Points on this clone: Which antigen it targets is not known. No per-base quality is available; no much larger clone lies one base away.

Reading from cysteine to phenylalanine, the CDR3 counts 15 amino acids. This entry keeps only the CDR3 DNA: 45 bases, framed from base 1. CDR1 and CDR2 are drawn from the germline V gene (reference sequence): LNHDA, SQIVND. Trimming costs V 3 bases and J 6 bases, and their ends lie 15 bases apart. The specimen was blood, collected from a patient whose treatment included radiotherapy and nephrectomy. The V gene is TRBV19 and the J gene is TRBJ1-5; the D gene is not confidently resolved. This sequence was found in a man aged 55 to 69 with renal cell carcinoma. Here is the DNA: TGTGCCAGTAGTATCCCCGTGGGGTCCGGTCAGCCCCAGCATTTT. Its protein is CASSIPVGSGQPQHF. Reference TRBV19 and TRBJ1-5 genes cover what lies past the CDR3, so the full variable domain is DGGITQSPKYLFRKEGQNVTLSCEQNLNHDAMYWYRQDPGQGLRLIYYSQIVNDFQKGDIAEGYSVSREKKESFPLTVTSAQKNPTAFYLCASSIPVGSGQPQHFGDGTRLSIL.